One sample yielded the 9 T cell receptor beta chains listed below, sequenced in a study of tumor-infiltrating lymphocytes in primary liver carcinoma. TCR beta cDNA was reverse-transcribed from about 550 ng of total RNA. The reaction used a constant-region primer and ProtoScript II reverse transcriptase. Slightly modified ARM-PCR with three nested multiplex PCR rounds yielded TCR beta libraries. Each of the first two PCR rounds ran about 9 cycles with TRBV1-TRBV30 forward and C-beta reverse primers. TCRdb re-called the multiplex PCR reads with MiXCR, one entry per CDR3 protein. The sample contains 320,000 or so distinct CDR3 sequences, over 55% of which appear only once. Blood RNA was derived from unsorted whole blood, and germline DNA was extracted too. The sample comprised peripheral blood. These receptors were collected from a man aged 40-49 years with primary liver carcinoma and hepatitis B virus infection.

Concerning this clonotype: A much larger clone differs from this one at a single base, so this may be a read error. This chain uses TRBV5-5 with TRBJ2-1; D might be TRBD1 (6 bases). CDR3 length equals 13 residues. V lost 3 bases and J 10 bases, leaving 14 bases between the germline ends. Per the germline V gene, CDR1 is SGHKS and CDR2 is YYEKEE (reference sequence). CDR3 coding DNA: TGTGCCAGCAGCTGGGGACATTCTGGGGAGCAGTTCTTC. This encodes CASSWGHSGEQFF.

This clonotype was detected many times. This rearrangement joins TRBV29-1 to TRBJ1-3, with D unclear. The CDR3 runs to 13 residues. CDR1 is SQVTM, CDR2 ANQGSEA, per germline. With 1 base removed from V and 0 bases from J, the gap between germline ends came to 4 bases. The CDR3 spells CSVEVNSGNTIYF. The DNA for the CDR3 is TGCAGCGTTGAAGTGAACTCTGGAAACACCATATATTTT.

This clonotype came up a few times. Given a much more abundant clone one base away, this may be a read error. The chain joins TRBV6-2 or TRBV6-3 to TRBJ1-5, with a possible D match to TRBD1 (5 bases). Germline V gene data show CDR1 as MNHEY and CDR2 as SVGEGT. The CDR3 consists of 16 residues. The V end was cut by 6 bases, the J end by 5 bases, with 20 bases between. The CDR3 sequence: CASSLNLEGRDQPQHF. The CDR3 DNA reads TGTGCCAGCAGCCTCAACCTAGAGGGACGGGATCAGCCCCAGCATTTT.

Comments on this clonotype: This is likely a read error, given that the CDR3 carries no conserved phenylalanine or tryptophan at its end. The CDR3 nucleotides read TGTGCCAGCAACAGCTTCCGGGGTAATTCACCCCTCCACCTC. Protein sequence: CASNSFRGNSPLHL. The chain employs TRBV6-2 or TRBV6-3 and TRBJ1-6, with D unresolved. Deletions cut 7 bases from V and 6 bases from J, with 13 bases between. CDR3 length: 14 amino acids. Germline V lookup: CDR1 MNHEY, CDR2 SVGEGT.

This clonotype showed up just once. One junction end does not reproduce the germline sequence, and a read error may be involved. The rearrangement uses TRBV4-3 and TRBJ2-7, with TRBD2 matching over 7 bases. This CDR3 is built from 15 residues. CDR1 and CDR2 from the germline V gene are LGHNA and YSLEER. The CDR3: CTSSQDRDGRYEQYF. As DNA, the CDR3 is TGCACCAGCAGCCAAGATCGCGACGGGAGGTACGAGCAGTACTTC.

This clonotype was seen at least ten times. The rearrangement uses TRBV12-3 or TRBV12-4 and TRBJ2-6; D gene unclear. The CDR3 runs to 15 residues. The V and J ends lost 6 bases and 4 bases respectively, with 13 bases between them. This CDR3 reads CASRLEGSGANVLTF. The CDR3 DNA follows: TGTGCCAGCAGGCTCGAAGGGTCCGGGGCCAACGTCCTGACTTTC.

Many counts were recorded for this clonotype. The J gene is TRBJ1-1, the V gene TRBV10-3; the match to TRBD1 covers 7 bases. The CDR3 is made up of 15 amino acids. The V gene end was trimmed by 6 bases and the J gene end by 3 bases; junction bases not matched to a gene: 10. Looked up from germline, CDR1 is ENHRY and CDR2 is SYGVKD. CDR3 region: CAISPRGGTDTEAFF. DNA for the CDR3: TGTGCCATCAGCCCAAGAGGGGGCACGGACACTGAAGCTTTCTTT.

This clonotype turned up a few times. The chain uses TRBV6-6 and TRBJ2-2; TRBD1 agrees at 7 bases. The CDR3 has 15 residues. CDR1 and CDR2 (germline): MNHNY, SVGAGI (reference sequence). The trim removed 8 bases at V and 7 bases at J, leaving 13 bases unmatched. The CDR3 nucleotides read TGTGCCAGCGGTTCCCGGGACAGCCACATCGGGGAGCTGTTTTTT. Amino acid sequence: CASGSRDSHIGELFF.

This sequence joins TRBV12-3 or TRBV12-4 and TRBJ2-7; 8 bases are a match to TRBD2. The CDR3 totals 16 residues. V gave up 11 bases and J gave up 6 bases; unmatched junction bases: 21. In DNA form, the CDR3 reads TGTGCCGGCACCCTAAGCGGGAGTCCCGCTGGGGGCGAGCAGTACTTC. Amino acid sequence: CAGTLSGSPAGGEQYF.